A single sample is the source of the 14 T cell receptor beta chains below, sequenced in a study of OX40 agonist ivuxolimab in advanced cancers. Here immunoSEQ multiplex PCR was the method, and the copy in TCRdb shows in-frame clones only, minus some. The table lists about 46,000 clones, roughly 90% of them singletons, with 10% to 15% in the top ten. Sequencing was performed on CD4+ or CD8+ T cells sorted from blood, taken in a trial of the OX40 agonist ivuxolimab. The source is an adult with an advanced solid tumor such as melanoma, head and neck, liver or kidney cancer.

The J gene is TRBJ2-7, the V gene TRBV19, with D maybe TRBD2 (6 bases). Per the germline V gene, CDR1 is LNHDA and CDR2 is SQIVND (reference sequence). The V end lost 6 bases, the J end lost 0 bases, and 15 bases lay between the germline ends. This CDR3 has 15 residues. The CDR3 region is CASSPGFGSSYEQYF. In DNA, the CDR3 is TGTGCCAGTAGCCCAGGGTTCGGGAGCTCCTACGAGCAGTACTTC.

The J gene is TRBJ1-3, the V gene TRBV10-1; D is ambiguous. CDR3 size: 18 residues. Trimming pared 7 bases from V and 0 bases from J, leaving 22 bases between. Germline-derived CDR1 and CDR2 are WNHNN and SYGVQD (reference sequence). CDR3 sequence reads: CASNSTLTKSASGNTIYF. The CDR3 nucleotides are TGCGCCAGCAACTCGACCTTAACTAAATCCGCCTCTGGAAACACCATATATTTT.

This clone was counted a single time. V usage is TRBV11-2 and J usage is TRBJ2-7; the D is unclear. Germline CDR1 and CDR2: SGHAT and FQNNGV. The CDR3 has 15 amino acids. The V end lost 1 base, the J end lost 0 bases, and 10 bases lay between the germline ends. This CDR3 is CASSLALESSYEQYF. In DNA form, the CDR3 reads TGTGCCAGCAGCTTAGCCCTAGAGAGCTCCTACGAGCAGTACTTC.

The chain couples TRBV4-3 to TRBJ1-5; D call uncertain. Germline loops: CDR1 LGHNA, CDR2 YSLEER. V was pared by 2 bases and J by 7 bases, with 9 bases between. CDR3 length: 13 residues. CDR3 in amino acids: CASSQYLGQPQHF. CDR3 nucleotide sequence: TGCGCCAGCAGCCAATACCTGGGCCAGCCCCAGCATTTT.

The chain employs TRBV14 and TRBJ1-1, with TRBD1 as a possible D gene (6 bases). V shed 3 bases and J shed 0 bases, with 11 bases lying between them. This CDR3 has 15 amino acids. Germline V gene sequence: CDR1 SGHDN, CDR2 FVKESK. The CDR3 region is CASSHPGHLNTEAFF. The CDR3 DNA sequence: TGTGCCAGCAGCCACCCGGGACACCTGAACACTGAAGCTTTCTTT. Together with reference TRBV14 and TRBJ1-1, the CDR3 gives the full variable domain: EAGVTQFPSHSVIEKGQTVTLRCDPISGHDNLYWYRRVMGKEIKFLLHFVKESKQDESGMPNNRFLAERTGGTYSTLKVQPAELEDSGVYFCASSHPGHLNTEAFFGQGTRLTVV.

CDR3 protein: CASSWRETQYF. CDR3 bases: TGTGCCAGCAGCTGGCGAGAGACCCAGTACTTC. The genes are TRBV5-4 and TRBJ2-5; no clear D. Germline V CDR1 and CDR2: SGHNT, YYREEE (reference sequence). Deletions cut 3 bases from V and 4 bases from J, with 4 bases between. The CDR3 has 11 residues. Full variable domain (remainder filled in from reference TRBV5-4 and TRBJ2-5): ETGVTQSPTHLIKTRGQQVTLRCSSQSGHNTVSWYQQALGQGPQFIFQYYREEENGRGNFPPRFSGLQFPNYSSELNVNALELDDSALYLCASSWRETQYFGPGTRLLVL.

The CDR3 DNA reads TGTGCCAGCAGTTTATTGTCTGATCGCTACGAGCAGTACTTC. Its translation: CASSLLSDRYEQYF. V gene TRBV27 combines with J gene TRBJ2-7; D gene uncertain. The germline gives CDR1 MNHEY, CDR2 SMNVEV (reference sequence). This CDR3 region has 14 residues. V lost 1 base, J lost 3 bases, and 10 bases lay in between.

This rearrangement joins TRBV12-2 to TRBJ2-7; the table's TRBD2 call for D was not verified on the DNA. TRBV12-2 has pseudogene status. The CDR3 is 17 amino acids. CDR3 sequence: CASRGSGLAGGRDEQYF. In nucleotides, the CDR3 is TGTGCAAGTCGCGGTTCGGGACTAGCGGGAGGCCGTGACGAGCAGTACTTC.

Concerning this clone itself: At one end the junction does not follow the germline gene, possibly because of a read error. J is TRBJ1-1 and V is TRBV5-1; tentatively, D is TRBD1 (5 bases). The CDR3 has 15 amino acids. Germline-derived CDR1 and CDR2 are SGHRS and YFSETQ. This CDR3 is CASSLAGTSNPEAFF. The CDR3 DNA reads TGCGCCAGCAGCTTGGCCGGGACCTCGAACCCTGAAGCTTTCTTT.

Comment on this clone: Here the CDR3 omits its conserved ending phenylalanine or tryptophan, so a read error is the likely source. V is TRBV6-6 and J is TRBJ1-6, with D perhaps matching TRBD1 (6 bases). CDR1 is MNHNY and CDR2 is SVGAGI in the germline V gene (reference sequence). The CDR3 is 16 amino acids. The germline V and J ends were trimmed by 7 bases and 5 bases, with 18 bases remaining between them. CDR3 sequence: CASNALQGRNNSPLHL. The DNA for the CDR3 is TGTGCCAGCAACGCATTACAGGGCAGGAATAATTCACCCCTCCACCTT.

This rearrangement joins TRBV29-1 to TRBJ1-2; 7 bases are a match to TRBD1. After removal of 1 base from V and 6 bases from J, the junction contained 5 bases not matched to a gene. The germline gives CDR1 SQVTM, CDR2 ANQGSEA. The CDR3 loop spans 13 amino acids. CDR3 DNA: TGCAGCGTTGAAGCTCAGGGGGAGGATGGCTACACCTTC. Translation: CSVEAQGEDGYTF.

In its sample, this clone was seen once. The chain couples TRBV7-3 to TRBJ1-3; D uncertain. The CDR3 length is 13 residues. V was clipped by 3 bases and J by 6 bases, with 9 bases between them. CDR1 is SGHTA, CDR2 FQGTGA, per germline. The CDR3 region has the DNA TGTGCCAGCAGCTTGGCGACCGAAAACACCATATATTTT. This translates into CASSLATENTIYF.

In its sample, this clone was seen once. The chain couples TRBV5-5 to TRBJ2-7; 9 nucleotides align to TRBD1. The CDR3 totals 19 residues. Germline-derived CDR1 and CDR2 are SGHKS and YYEKEE (reference sequence). Trimming at V came to 3 bases and at J to 4 bases, leaving 20 bases not matched to a gene. CDR3 DNA sequence: TGTGCCAGCAGCTCCCCGACAGGGGGAAAGGTTCTGGGGTATTACGAGCAGTACTTC. It specifies CASSSPTGGKVLGYYEQYF.

There are a few counts of this clone. This chain joins TRBV6-5 and TRBJ1-5, with TRBD1 matching 9 bases. The germline V gene has CDR1 MNHEY and CDR2 SVGAGI. V shed 6 bases and J 11 bases; nucleotides not matched to a gene: 8. This CDR3 comprises 13 residues. CDR3 nucleotides: TGTGCCAGCAGCTTAGGGACAGGGCAAGCCCAGCATTTT. It codes for CASSLGTGQAQHF.